This TCR beta chain was found in a study of shared clonotypes between healthy human individuals. Comments on this clone: This sample includes further DNA sequences coding for the same CDR3.

Deletions cut 0 bases from V and 2 bases from J, with 14 bases between. Germline loops: CDR1 KGHSH, CDR2 LQKENI. The CDR3 contains 16 residues. The repertoire was sequenced with immunoSEQ multiplex PCR; TCRdb's copy has only in-frame clones and lacks some. The profile shows over a million clones, about 84% of them singletons. The sample was memory CD4+ T cells from PBMCs. Sample subset: CD45RA-negative fraction. The receptor was derived from a young man in good health. Some clones in this sample may be carry-over from other donors' samples. The chain recombines TRBV18 with TRBJ2-7, with D tentatively TRBD1 (7 bases). DNA for the CDR3: TGTGCCAGCTCACCACCGGAGGGGACAGTTACCTACGAGCAGTACTTC. It translates to CASSPPEGTVTYEQYF.